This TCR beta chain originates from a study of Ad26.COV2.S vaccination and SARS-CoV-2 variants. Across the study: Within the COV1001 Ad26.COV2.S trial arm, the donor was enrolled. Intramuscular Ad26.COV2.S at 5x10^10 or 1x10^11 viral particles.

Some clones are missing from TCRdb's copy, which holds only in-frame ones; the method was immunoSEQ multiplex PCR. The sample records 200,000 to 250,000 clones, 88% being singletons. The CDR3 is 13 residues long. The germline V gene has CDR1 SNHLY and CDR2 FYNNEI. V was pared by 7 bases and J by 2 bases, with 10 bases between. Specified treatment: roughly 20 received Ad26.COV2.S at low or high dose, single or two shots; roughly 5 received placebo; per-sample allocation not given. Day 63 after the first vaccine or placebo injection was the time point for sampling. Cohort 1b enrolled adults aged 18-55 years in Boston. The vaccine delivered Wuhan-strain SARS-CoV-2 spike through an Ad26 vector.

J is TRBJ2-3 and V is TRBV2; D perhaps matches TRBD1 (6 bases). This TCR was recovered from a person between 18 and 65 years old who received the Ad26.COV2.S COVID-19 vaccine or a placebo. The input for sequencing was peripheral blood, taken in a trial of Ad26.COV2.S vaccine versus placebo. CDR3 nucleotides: TGTGCCAGCAACAGGGCCCCCACAGATACGCAGTATTTT. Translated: CASNRAPTDTQYF.